These T cell receptor beta chains were read from a single sample in a study of STAT5B mutations in CD4+ large granular lymphocyte leukemia. Profiled with immunoSEQ multiplex PCR; TCRdb holds only in-frame clones, not every one. The table includes tens of thousands of clones, about 82% detected once. Source material: CD4+ T cells from blood buffy coats. The receptor source for this set is a human donor in good health. CDR3s include the opening cysteine and the closing phenylalanine or tryptophan. The D gene is left open where the match is weak. Expanded clones are given a class, and other clones once, few, many or no size at all.

clone_size	d_call	v_call	j_call	cdr3_aa	cdr3_nt
-	-	TRBV5-1	TRBJ2-2	CASSLVQSNTGELFF	TGCGCCAGCAGCTTGGTACAGTCGAACACCGGGGAGCTGTTTTTT
-	TRBD2	TRBV5-1	TRBJ2-7	CASRRTASGSGYEQYF	TGCGCCAGCAGACGAACCGCAAGCGGGAGCGGGTACGAGCAGTACTTC
once	-	TRBV7-9	TRBJ1-3	CASSLTPVSSGNTIYF	TGTGCCAGCAGCCTCACCCCCGTTTCGTCCGGAAACACCATATATTTT
-	-	TRBV11-2	TRBJ2-2	CASSLGTPNTGELFF	TGTGCCAGCAGCTTAGGGACTCCGAACACCGGGGAGCTGTTTTTT
-	-	TRBV6-1	TRBJ2-5	CASSNPGKWETQYF	TGTGCCAGCTCGAACCCAGGGAAATGGGAGACCCAGTACTTC
-	-	TRBV7-9	TRBJ1-6	CASSLAGSNYNSPLHF	TGTGCCAGCAGCTTAGCCGGGTCCAATTATAATTCACCCCTCCACTTT
-	TRBD1	TRBV7-2	TRBJ2-7	CASSRDRVREEQYF	TGTGCCAGCAGCCGAGACAGGGTAAGGGAGGAGCAGTACTTC
-	TRBD2	TRBV9	TRBJ2-6	CASSVTGGPGANVLTF	TGTGCCAGCAGCGTCACGGGGGGGCCTGGGGCCAACGTCCTGACTTTC
-	-	TRBV9	TRBJ1-1	CASSVEQGEAFF	TGTGCCAGCAGCGTAGAGCAGGGAGAAGCTTTCTTT
once	-	TRBV19	TRBJ2-6	CASTQTRSSGANVLTF	TGTGCCAGTACCCAAACCAGAAGCTCTGGGGCCAACGTCCTGACTTTC
-	-	TRBV14	TRBJ2-1	CASSQERGGVTYNEQFF	TGTGCCAGCAGCCAAGAAAGGGGGGGGGTTACCTACAATGAGCAGTTCTTC
once	-	TRBV27	TRBJ2-5	CASTRLGGETQYF	TGTGCCAGCACCCGTTTGGGGGGAGAGACCCAGTACTTC
-	-	TRBV5-1	TRBJ1-2	CASSSSPYYGYTF	TGCGCCAGCAGCTCCAGCCCATACTATGGCTACACCTTC
-	-	TRBV9	TRBJ1-6	CASSVEEGPGFHSPLHF	TGTGCCAGCAGCGTAGAAGAAGGCCCCGGCTTTCATTCACCCCTCCACTTT
-	TRBD2	TRBV5-1	TRBJ2-3	CASSLGGSTSTDTQYF	TGCGCCAGCAGCTTAGGCGGGAGCACTAGCACAGATACGCAGTATTTT
-	TRBD2	TRBV5-1	TRBJ2-1	CASSLSGSLEEQFF	TGCGCCAGCAGCTTGAGCGGGAGCCTAGAAGAGCAGTTCTTC
-	TRBD1	TRBV19	TRBJ1-6	CASSGQDSPLHF	TGTGCCAGTAGCGGACAGGATTCACCCCTCCACTTT
-	TRBD1	TRBV10-2	TRBJ1-2	CASRDGTGGNYGYTF	TGCGCCAGCAGGGATGGGACAGGGGGGAACTATGGCTACACCTTC
-	TRBD1	TRBV28	TRBJ1-5	CASSHATGTQPQHF	TGTGCCAGCAGTCACGCGACAGGGACGCAGCCCCAGCATTTT
-	TRBD1	TRBV30	TRBJ1-6	CAWNQWGQINSPLHF	TGTGCCTGGAACCAGTGGGGACAGATTAATTCACCCCTCCACTTT
-	-	TRBV30	TRBJ2-7	CAWSALDTSYEQYF	TGTGCCTGGAGTGCCCTGGACACTTCCTACGAGCAGTACTTC
once	TRBD2	TRBV9	TRBJ2-2	CASSGIPRLAGATGELFF	TGTGCCAGCAGCGGAATACCTCGACTAGCGGGAGCCACCGGGGAGCTGTTTTTT
-	TRBD2	TRBV30	TRBJ2-3	CAWSRSGPARHTQYF	TGTGCCTGGAGTCGTAGCGGGCCCGCCCGCCATACGCAGTATTTT
-	TRBD2	TRBV10-1	TRBJ2-1	CASSRESSGGNEQFF	TGCGCCAGCAGTAGAGAGTCCAGCGGGGGCAATGAGCAGTTCTTC
-	TRBD2	TRBV18	TRBJ2-7	CASSRSTSGNGDEQYF	TGTGCCAGCTCACGATCGACTAGCGGGAATGGCGACGAGCAGTACTTC
-	-	TRBV4-1	TRBJ2-5	CASSHFQAAGQETQYF	TGCGCCAGCAGCCATTTCCAGGCGGCGGGGCAAGAGACCCAGTACTTC
-	TRBD1	TRBV27	TRBJ2-7	CASRPQIRDSFYEQYF	TGTGCCAGCAGACCCCAAATCCGGGACAGCTTCTACGAGCAGTACTTC
-	-	TRBV5-3	TRBJ1-5	CARSRAGDQPQHF	TGTGCCAGAAGCAGGGCCGGTGATCAGCCCCAGCATTTT
-	-	TRBV4-3	TRBJ1-3	CASSHLSEGSGNTIYF	TGCGCCAGCAGCCACCTTTCCGAAGGATCTGGAAACACCATATATTTT
-	TRBD2	TRBV30	TRBJ2-3	CAWSVGGVRTDTQYF	TGTGCCTGGAGTGTCGGGGGGGTTCGCACAGATACGCAGTATTTT
-	TRBD2	TRBV28	TRBJ2-1	CASSLGQPNLAGQFF	TGTGCCAGCAGTTTAGGACAGCCGAATCTAGCGGGACAGTTCTTC
once	TRBD2	TRBV5-1	TRBJ2-7	CASSLLAGGKLYEQYF	TGCGCCAGCAGCTTACTAGCGGGAGGGAAACTATACGAGCAGTACTTC
-	TRBD1	TRBV9	TRBJ2-5	CASSSRDSQETQYF	TGTGCCAGCAGCTCTCGGGACAGCCAAGAGACCCAGTACTTC
once	-	TRBV6-5	TRBJ2-1	CASSYSARDNEQFF	TGTGCCAGCAGTTACTCGGCCAGGGACAATGAGCAGTTCTTC
-	TRBD2	TRBV18	TRBJ2-1	CASSRGGGTNEQFF	TGTGCCAGCTCACGCGGGGGGGGAACGAATGAGCAGTTCTTC
-	TRBD2	TRBV10-3	TRBJ2-5	CAISAASGRAVETQYF	TGTGCCATCAGTGCAGCTAGCGGGAGGGCCGTGGAGACCCAGTACTTC
-	-	TRBV28	TRBJ2-1	CATTAAREQFF	TGTGCCACCACCGCTGCGCGTGAGCAGTTCTTC
few	-	TRBV7-9	TRBJ2-7	CASSLEAHSYEQYF	TGTGCCAGCAGCTTAGAGGCCCACTCCTACGAGCAGTACTTC
-	-	TRBV7-8	TRBJ1-4	CASKKDEGSAEKLFF	TGTGCCAGCAAGAAGGATGAGGGTTCAGCTGAAAAACTGTTTTTT
once	TRBD1	TRBV6-1	TRBJ2-5	CASMLGQTIQETQYF	TGTGCCAGCATGTTGGGACAGACAATACAAGAGACCCAGTACTTC
-	TRBD2	TRBV11-2	TRBJ2-3	CASSLIAGGSGDTQYF	TGTGCCAGCAGCTTGATAGCGGGAGGCTCAGGAGATACGCAGTATTTT
-	TRBD2	TRBV7-2	TRBJ2-2	CASSLYGLAGGRNTGELFF	TGTGCCAGCAGCTTGTATGGACTAGCGGGAGGGCGGAACACCGGGGAGCTGTTTTTT
-	-	TRBV28	TRBJ2-3	CASSLPVDTQYF	TGTGCCAGCAGTCTCCCAGTGGATACGCAGTATTTT
-	-	TRBV18	TRBJ1-5	CASSSGFSNQPQHF	TGTGCCAGCTCATCGGGTTTCAGTAATCAGCCCCAGCATTTT
-	-	TRBV5-8	TRBJ1-2	CASRPQPSGNYGYTF	TGTGCCAGCAGACCCCAACCCTCGGGTAACTATGGCTACACCTTC
-	TRBD1	TRBV27	TRBJ1-4	CASSLWGRDSVTNEKLFF	TGTGCCAGCAGTTTATGGGGACGGGACAGCGTAACTAATGAAAAACTGTTTTTT
-	TRBD1	TRBV28	TRBJ2-1	CASSLGTARSYNEQFF	TGTGCCAGCAGTTTGGGGACAGCCCGGTCCTACAATGAGCAGTTCTTC
-	TRBD1	TRBV6-1	TRBJ1-4	CASTRDRINEKLFF	TGTGCCAGCACCCGGGACAGGATTAATGAAAAACTGTTTTTT
few	-	TRBV29-1	TRBJ2-7	CSVAQGSGEQYF	TGCAGCGTTGCGCAGGGATCCGGCGAGCAGTACTTC
-	TRBD1	TRBV9	TRBJ1-2	CASSVRGDRIGYGYTF	TGTGCCAGCAGCGTTAGGGGGGACAGGATTGGTTATGGCTACACCTTC
few	-	TRBV28	TRBJ2-4	CASSLQGNAKNIQYF	TGTGCCAGCAGTTTACAGGGGAACGCCAAAAACATTCAGTACTTC
-	TRBD1	TRBV10-1	TRBJ2-5	CASSGDRDGLQETQYF	TGCGCCAGCAGTGGAGACAGGGACGGGTTACAAGAGACCCAGTACTTC